This T cell receptor beta chain comes out of a study of CD8 T cells in ankylosing spondylitis. TCRdb called the 5' RACE reads again in MiXCR, with one record for every CDR3 protein. The table lists about 250,000 distinct CDR3 sequences, about 24% of them singletons. This clonotype was recorded many times. CDR1 and CDR2 from the germline V gene are MNHNS and SASEGT. V lost 6 bases to trimming and J lost 6 bases; unmatched junction nucleotides: 11. CDR3 length: 14 residues. The chain has TRBV6-1 and TRBJ2-7, with TRBD1 matching 7 bases. The sequence came from a male donor with ankylosing spondylitis or in good health (not recorded which). The sequencing sample was made of blood, either unsorted or a sorted T cell fraction (not recorded which). CDR3 loop: CASSRPTQGVEQYF. The DNA for the CDR3 is TGTGCCAGCAGCCGACCAACCCAGGGGGTCGAGCAGTACTTC.